At least ten counts were recorded for the clone carrying this TCR beta chain. Its antigen is not known. Sequencing libraries for TCR beta were prepared with iRepertoire HTBI primers and Arm-PCR of CDR3 regions. One entry per CDR3 protein results from TCRdb running MiXCR on the multiplex PCR reads. The sample records 400,000 to 500,000 distinct CDR3 sequences, less than 25% being singletons. This entry is derived from a study of regulatory T cells in long-lasting Graves disease. Regarding the study as a whole: The TCR repertoire of persistent Graves' patients was less diverse than that of newly diagnosed ones. Gene preferences differed: TRBV28, TRBJ1-2, TRBJ2-5 in persistent cases. Fewer public clonotypes were shared by new patients (roughly 970) than by persistent patients (around 2,900).

Trimming removed 5 bases from V and 2 bases from J, with 9 bases in between. CDR1 and CDR2 from the germline V gene are SGHTA and FQGNSA. The CDR3 is 13 amino acids. Time point given: persistent/refractory GD, antithyroid drugs over 5 years with positive TRAb. PBMC-extracted RNA yielded the TCR library. The sequenced sample was peripheral blood mononuclear cells (PBMCs), obtained when the disease was refractory, from a patient treated with antithyroid drugs. This rearrangement joins TRBV7-2 to TRBJ1-1; D remains ambiguous. The receptor comes from a female donor with Graves disease. Here the CDR3 DNA reads TGTGCCAGCAGCCTAGAACACAACACTGAAGCTTTCTTT. Translating gives CASSLEHNTEAFF.